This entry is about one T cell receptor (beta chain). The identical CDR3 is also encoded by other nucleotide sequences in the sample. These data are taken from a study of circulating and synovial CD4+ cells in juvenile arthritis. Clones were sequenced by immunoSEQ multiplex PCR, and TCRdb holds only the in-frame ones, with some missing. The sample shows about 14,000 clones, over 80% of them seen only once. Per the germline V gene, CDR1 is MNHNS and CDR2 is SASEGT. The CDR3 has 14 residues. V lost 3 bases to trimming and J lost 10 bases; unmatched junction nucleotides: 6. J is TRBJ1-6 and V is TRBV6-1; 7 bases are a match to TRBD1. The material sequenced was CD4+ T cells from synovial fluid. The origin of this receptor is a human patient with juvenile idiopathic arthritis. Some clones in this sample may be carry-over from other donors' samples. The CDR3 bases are TGTGCCAGCAGTGACACAGGGGTTGGGTCACCCCTCCACTTT. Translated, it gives CASSDTGVGSPLHF.